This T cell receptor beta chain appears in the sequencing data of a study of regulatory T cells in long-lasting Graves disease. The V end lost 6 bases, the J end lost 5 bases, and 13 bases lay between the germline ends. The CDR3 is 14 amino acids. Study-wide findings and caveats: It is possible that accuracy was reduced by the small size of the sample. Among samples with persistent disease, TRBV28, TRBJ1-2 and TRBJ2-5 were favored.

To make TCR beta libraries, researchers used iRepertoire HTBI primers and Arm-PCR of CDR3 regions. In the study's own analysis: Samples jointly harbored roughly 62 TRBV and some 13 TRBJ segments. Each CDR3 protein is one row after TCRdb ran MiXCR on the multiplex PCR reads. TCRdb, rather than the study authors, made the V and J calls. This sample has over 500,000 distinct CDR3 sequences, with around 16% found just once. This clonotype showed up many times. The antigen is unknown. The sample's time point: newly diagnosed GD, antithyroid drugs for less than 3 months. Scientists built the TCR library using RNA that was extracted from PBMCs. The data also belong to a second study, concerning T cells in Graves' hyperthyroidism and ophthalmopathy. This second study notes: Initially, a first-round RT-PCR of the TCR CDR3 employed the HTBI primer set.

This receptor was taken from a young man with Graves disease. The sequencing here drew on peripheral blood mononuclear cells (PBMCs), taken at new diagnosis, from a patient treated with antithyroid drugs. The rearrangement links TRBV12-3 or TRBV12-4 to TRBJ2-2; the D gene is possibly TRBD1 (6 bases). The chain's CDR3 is CASRRTVETGELFF. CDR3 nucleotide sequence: TGTGCCAGCAGGCGGACAGTGGAAACCGGGGAGCTGTTTTTT.